This is a list of T cell receptor beta chains from one sample in a study of regulatory T cells in long-lasting Graves disease. Via MiXCR, TCRdb re-called the multiplex PCR reads, giving one row per CDR3 protein. This sample has under 700,000 distinct CDR3 sequences, with 16% found just once. This same sample was also taken into another study, of T cells in Graves' hyperthyroidism and ophthalmopathy.

The sample here was peripheral blood mononuclear cells (PBMCs), taken at new diagnosis, from a patient treated with antithyroid drugs. The source of these receptors is a woman aged 40 to 65 with Graves disease. CDR3s leave out the opening cysteine and the closing phenylalanine or tryptophan. Only some rows state a clone size, as once, few, many or a class for expanded clones.

v_call	j_call	clone_size	cdr3_aa
TRBV27	TRBJ1-2	few	ASRPGWDSYGYT
TRBV28	TRBJ2-7	many	ASSIGTHSYEQY
TRBV5-5	TRBJ2-7	many	ASSTVGQGSYEQY
TRBV19	TRBJ2-7	few	ASSIGPYEQY
TRBV2	TRBJ1-2	many	ASSEGTFNYGYT
TRBV27	TRBJ2-3	few	ASSGWGAGALDTQY
TRBV12-3/TRBV12-4	TRBJ2-3	many	ASSTYGEFGTQY
TRBV12-3/TRBV12-4	TRBJ1-2	many	ASRGRTGRNYGYT
TRBV20-1	TRBJ1-5	.	SASEDLNQPQH
TRBV5-1	TRBJ1-1	.	ASSHQGVNTEAL
TRBV12-3/TRBV12-4	TRBJ2-1	few	ASSLGASPYNEQF
TRBV11-2	TRBJ1-6	.	ASSPGQALSPLH
TRBV7-2	.	.	ASSSRRGGRETQY
TRBV3-1	TRBJ2-1	many	ASSQENPYSSYNEQF
TRBV3-1	TRBJ1-2	many	ASSQAWDRPPRDGYT
TRBV3-1	TRBJ2-7	.	ASSQENGWQY
TRBV6-2/TRBV6-3	TRBJ2-7	many	ASSYDAGSYEQY
TRBV14	TRBJ1-2	.	ASSQDGAPYGYT
TRBV15	.	.	ATSRELVGGVETQY
TRBV6-9	TRBJ1-1	few	ASSYRYPNTEAF
TRBV29-1	TRBJ1-2	few	SVESLANYGYT
TRBV4-1	TRBJ1-5	few	ASSQRIGSDQPQH
TRBV7-9	TRBJ2-3	many	ASSLVLGSRGGADTQY
TRBV7-2	.	many	ASRKGAQETQY
TRBV6-1	TRBJ2-2	few	ASSDLGLAGGELF